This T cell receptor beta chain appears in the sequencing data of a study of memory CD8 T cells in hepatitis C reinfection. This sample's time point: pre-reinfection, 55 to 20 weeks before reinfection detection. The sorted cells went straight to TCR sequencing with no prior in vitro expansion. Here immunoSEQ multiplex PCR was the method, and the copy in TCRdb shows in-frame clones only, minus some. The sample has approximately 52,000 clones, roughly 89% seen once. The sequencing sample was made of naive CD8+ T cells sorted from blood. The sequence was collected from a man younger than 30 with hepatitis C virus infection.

The CDR3 sequence: CASSPWVRTSGSNEQFF. DNA of the CDR3: TGTGCCAGTAGTCCCTGGGTTCGGACTAGCGGGAGCAATGAGCAGTTCTTC. The chain employs TRBV19 and TRBJ2-1; 13 nucleotides align to TRBD2. V lost 5 bases and J lost 6; bases outside the gene matches: 10. CDR1 and CDR2 (germline): LNHDA, SQIVND (reference sequence). The CDR3 contains 17 residues.